The 4 T cell receptor beta chains below come from one sample, sequenced in a study of shared clonotypes between healthy human individuals. Profiling relied on immunoSEQ multiplex PCR, and the TCRdb table lists in-frame clones only, not all of them. The sample includes some 2,100,000 clones, under 95% of them seen just once. Naive CD8 cells, CD45RO-negative and positively selected for CCR7, excluded terminally differentiated effector memory CD45RA+ cells. The sample consisted of naive CD8+ T cells from PBMCs. Receptors originate from a man between 18 and 29 years old in good health. Some clones in this sample may be carry-over from other donors' samples.

The rearrangement uses TRBV28 and TRBJ2-6; 9 positions match TRBD1. The V gene end was trimmed by 3 bases and the J gene end by 0 bases; junction bases not matched to a gene: 6. The CDR3 runs to 18 residues. Germline V gene lookup returns CDR1 MDHEN and CDR2 SYDVKM. This CDR3 reads CASSFPRDRVSGANVLTF. CDR3 DNA: TGTGCCAGCAGTTTCCCCCGGGACAGGGTCTCTGGGGCCAACGTCCTGACTTTC.

V is TRBV28 and J is TRBJ2-6, with 8 bases fitting TRBD2. Unmatched junction bases numbered 15, after V lost 2 bases and J lost 3 bases. CDR3 length: 20 residues. The germline CDR1 and CDR2 sequences are MDHEN and SYDVKM. Written as DNA, the CDR3 is TGTGCCAGCAGTTTAACCCTCTTTGCGGGAGGCGGGTATGGGGCCAACGTCCTGACTTTC. Protein: CASSLTLFAGGGYGANVLTF.

This chain connects TRBV5-1 to TRBJ2-2, with D possibly TRBD2 on 6 matching bases. V lost 0 bases and J lost 3, with 15 bases in between. The CDR3 loop spans 17 amino acids. Germline CDR1 and CDR2: SGHRS and YFSETQ. CDR3 in amino acids: CASSLGRAGSYTGELFF. The CDR3 nucleotides read TGCGCCAGCAGCTTGGGGCGGGCGGGATCATACACCGGGGAGCTGTTTTTT. The variable domain in full, with the rest retrieved from reference TRBV5-1 and TRBJ2-2, is KAGVTQTPRYLIKTRGQQVTLSCSPISGHRSVSWYQQTPGQGLQFLFEYFSETQRNKGNFPGRFSGRQFSNSRSEMNVSTLELGDSALYLCASSLGRAGSYTGELFFGEGSRLTVL.

Comment on this clone: Other nucleotide sequences in the sample specify the same CDR3. The chain recombines TRBV27 with TRBJ2-7; TRBD2 matches 10 bases. The CDR3 runs 14 residues. V shed 5 bases and J 2 bases; nucleotides not matched to a gene: 3. CDR1 is MNHEY, CDR2 SMNVEV, per germline (reference sequence). CDR3 loop: CASSPGLAAYEQYF. The CDR3 nucleotides read TGTGCCAGCAGTCCTGGACTAGCGGCCTACGAGCAGTACTTC.